This T cell receptor beta chain was retrieved from a study of T cell changes during pregnancy in multiple sclerosis. Profiling relied on immunoSEQ multiplex PCR, and the TCRdb table lists in-frame clones only, not all of them. Of 100,000 to 150,000 clones in the sample, about 94% were seen once. Between the trimmed V and J ends, which lost 4 bases and 2 bases, there was a span of 9 bases. This CDR3 contains 13 residues. The V gene's germline CDR1 is SGHRS and CDR2 YFSETQ. As for this clone: Other nucleotide sequences in the sample specify the same CDR3.

The V gene is TRBV5-1, the J gene TRBJ2-5; weak D call: TRBD1 (5 bases). Sequencing was performed on peripheral blood, taken before pregnancy. The sequence derives from a female donor with multiple sclerosis, enrolled in a pregnancy study. Here the CDR3 reads CASSLGAQETQYF. CDR3 sequence (DNA): TGCGCCAGCAGCCTAGGGGCGCAAGAGACCCAGTACTTC. Together with reference TRBV5-1 and TRBJ2-5, the CDR3 gives the full variable domain: KAGVTQTPRYLIKTRGQQVTLSCSPISGHRSVSWYQQTPGQGLQFLFEYFSETQRNKGNFPGRFSGRQFSNSRSEMNVSTLELGDSALYLCASSLGAQETQYFGPGTRLLVL.